Below are 25 T cell receptor beta chains sequenced from a single sample in a study of T cell responses to AZD1222 COVID-19 vaccine. Libraries were prepared by immunoSEQ multiplex PCR; TCRdb keeps only in-frame clonotypes and omits some of them. The sample lists under 85,000 clones, 70% to 90% seen once, with approximately 11% in the top ten. Sequences were derived from peripheral blood, sampled on day 0 of AZD1222 vaccination. These receptors were obtained from an adult in good health.

The sample holds a few counts of this clone. The chain uses TRBV11-2 and TRBJ1-2; D is ambiguous. There are 15 residues in the CDR3. The germline V and J ends were trimmed by 0 bases and 7 bases, with 15 bases remaining between them. The germline V gene encodes CDR1 SGHAT and CDR2 FQNNGV. CDR3: CASSLDNGRPSGYTF. CDR3 in DNA: TGTGCCAGCAGCTTAGATAACGGCAGGCCCTCTGGCTACACCTTC. Filled out from reference TRBV11-2 and TRBJ1-2, the complete variable domain reads EAGVAQSPRYKIIEKRQSVAFWCNPISGHATLYWYQQILGQGPKLLIQFQNNGVVDDSQLPKDRFSAERLKGVDSTLKIQPAKLEDSAVYLCASSLDNGRPSGYTFGSGTRLTVV.

This chain uses TRBV4-1 with TRBJ2-7; 8 bases align to TRBD2. Unmatched junction bases numbered 10, after V lost 2 bases and J lost 1 base. The CDR3 consists of 17 residues. CDR1 MGHRA and CDR2 YSYEKL come from the germline V gene. The CDR3 region is CASSQMFRGTSSYEQYF. The CDR3 DNA follows: TGCGCCAGCAGCCAAATGTTCCGCGGGACTAGTTCCTACGAGCAGTACTTC.

This clone appeared a single time. The chain employs TRBV7-9 and TRBJ1-5; no clear D. CDR3 length: 14 residues. Germline V gene sequence: CDR1 SEHNR, CDR2 FQNEAQ (reference sequence). V lost 1 base and J lost 5, with 9 bases in between. The CDR3 DNA is TGTGCCAGCAGCTTAGACGGCCTCGATCAGCCCCAGCATTTT. It is translated as CASSLDGLDQPQHF.

V is TRBV3-1 (or the pseudogene TRBV3-2) and J is TRBJ2-7, with 11 bases aligning to TRBD2. Trimming took 4 bases from V and 2 from J; bases not matched to a gene: 7. CDR1 is LGHDT, CDR2 YNNKEL, per germline (reference sequence). The CDR3 runs 16 residues. CDR3 DNA sequence: TGTGCCAGCAGCCCGTACGGGACTAGCGGTACCTACGAGCAGTACTTC. Amino acid sequence: CASSPYGTSGTYEQYF.

The V gene is TRBV5-1, the J gene TRBJ2-3, with 10 bases that match TRBD2. With V trimmed by 4 bases and J by 4 bases, 9 bases remained unmatched. The length of the CDR3 is 16 residues. Looked up from germline, CDR1 is SGHRS and CDR2 is YFSETQ. Here the CDR3 DNA reads TGCGCCAGCAGCCTGACCAGCGGGGGGGCAGCAGATACGCAGTATTTT. Its translation: CASSLTSGGAADTQYF.

The chain links TRBV7-2 to TRBJ2-3; 9 positions agree with TRBD2. V was pared by 5 bases and J by 0 bases, with 15 bases of the junction left unmatched. The CDR3 is made up of 19 amino acids. Germline V gene data show CDR1 as SGHTA and CDR2 as FQGNSA. In nucleotides, the CDR3 is TGTGCCAGCAGCCCCACTCCGACGTGGCGGGGGGGAAGCACAGATACGCAGTATTTT. This translates into CASSPTPTWRGGSTDTQYF.

This rearrangement joins TRBV29-1 to TRBJ2-5; D possibly matches TRBD1 or TRBD2 (5 bases each). CDR3 size: 13 residues. CDR1 is SQVTM, CDR2 ANQGSEA, per germline. V lost 4 bases and J 1 base, leaving 10 bases between the germline ends. Here the CDR3 reads CSVARGVQETQYF. In nucleotides, the CDR3 is TGCAGCGTTGCTAGGGGAGTCCAAGAGACCCAGTACTTC.

This chain uses TRBV27 with TRBJ2-1, with a weak D call TRBD2 (6 bases). The ends were cut back, 8 bases at V and 0 bases at J, with 14 bases in the middle. Germline V gene lookup returns CDR1 MNHEY and CDR2 SMNVEV (reference sequence). The length of the CDR3 is 15 residues. The CDR3, as DNA: TGTGCCAGCGGAAGCCTAGCGAGCTCCTACAATGAGCAGTTCTTC. The encoded protein is CASGSLASSYNEQFF.

This clone was found once. The CDR3 region has the DNA TGTGCCAGTAGTCCGAGCGGGAGCTACACAGATACGCAGTATTTT. This translates into CASSPSGSYTDTQYF. This chain connects TRBV19 to TRBJ2-3; TRBD2 aligns across 8 bases. The V gene's germline CDR1 is LNHDA and CDR2 SQIVND (reference sequence). V trimming: 5 bases; J trimming: 2 bases; junction bases outside the gene matches: 6. CDR3 size: 15 residues.

The chain recombines TRBV10-3 with TRBJ2-2, with D unresolved. Trimming removed 3 bases at V and 8 bases at J, with 4 bases between. Looked up from germline, CDR1 is ENHRY and CDR2 is SYGVKD. The CDR3 consists of 11 residues. The CDR3 coding sequence is TGTGCCATCAGTGAAGAGGGGGAGCTGTTTTTT. Protein product: CAISEEGELFF.

The gene calls are TRBV28 and TRBJ2-2; D might be TRBD2 (6 bases). This CDR3 has 14 amino acids. V lost 10 bases, J lost 1 base, and 13 bases lay in between. Germline loops: CDR1 MDHEN, CDR2 SYDVKM. The CDR3 reads CATRKGLNTGELFF. DNA for the CDR3: TGTGCCACTCGTAAGGGACTGAACACCGGGGAGCTGTTTTTT.

The chain combines TRBV3-1 (or the pseudogene TRBV3-2) with TRBJ2-2; TRBD2 aligns across 7 bases. Germline V CDR1 and CDR2: LGHDT, YNNKEL (reference sequence). V lost 1 base and J lost 1; bases outside the gene matches: 9. CDR3 length: 18 residues. CDR3 protein: CASSQVSGRGENTGELFF. CDR3 DNA: TGTGCCAGCAGCCAAGTGTCCGGCCGGGGGGAGAACACCGGGGAGCTGTTTTTT.

The genes are TRBV3-1 (or the pseudogene TRBV3-2) and TRBJ1-2; D perhaps matches TRBD1 (5 bases). Germline CDR1 and CDR2: LGHDT and YNNKEL (reference sequence). The CDR3 is made up of 14 amino acids. The ends were cut back, 4 bases at V and 2 bases at J, with 11 bases in the middle. CDR3 loop: CASSLRDRNYGYTF. CDR3 nucleotide sequence: TGTGCCAGCAGCCTCCGGGACCGGAACTATGGCTACACCTTC.

V and J are TRBV11-2 and TRBJ1-6; a possible D gene is TRBD1 (5 bases). The V gene lost 11 bases and the J gene lost 6 bases, with 8 bases spanning the gap. Per germline, CDR1 SGHAT and CDR2 FQNNGV. The CDR3 consists of 11 residues. The CDR3, as DNA: TGTGCCTCAGGGCGTAATTCACCCCTCCACTTT. Translated: CASGRNSPLHF.

The chain couples TRBV12-5 to TRBJ2-7; D perhaps matches TRBD2 (6 bases). The germline V gene has CDR1 LGHNT and CDR2 FRNRAP. With 0 bases removed from V and 6 bases from J, the gap between germline ends came to 21 bases. The CDR3 runs to 17 residues. In DNA form, the CDR3 reads TGTGCTAGTGGTTTGGTAACGGTCGGAGGGAGGAGTTTCGAGCAGTACTTC. Its translation: CASGLVTVGGRSFEQYF.

This clone was observed a single time. The genes are TRBV4-2 and TRBJ1-1; TRBD1 is a possible D gene (6 bases). V lost 3 bases to trimming and J lost 7 bases, with 21 bases between them. Germline CDR1 reads LGHNA; CDR2 reads YNFKEQ. CDR3 length equals 16 residues. The CDR3 loop reads CASSQLKTGTMSEAFF. The CDR3 DNA sequence: TGTGCCAGCAGCCAGCTAAAAACCGGGACAATGAGTGAAGCTTTCTTT.

The chain employs TRBV18 and TRBJ1-1; D is unresolved. The CDR3 runs 13 residues. V lost 5 bases, J lost 1 base, and 8 bases lay in between. CDR1 and CDR2 (germline): KGHSH, LQKENI. The CDR3 DNA is TGTGCCAGCTCATCACGAGAGAACACTGAAGCTTTCTTT. This gives the protein CASSSRENTEAFF.

This chain links TRBV19 with TRBJ1-6, with D perhaps matching TRBD1 (5 bases). In germline, CDR1 is LNHDA, CDR2 SQIVND (reference sequence). V shed 0 bases and J shed 11 bases, with 11 bases lying between them. This CDR3 has 14 residues. The CDR3 loop is CASSIDRAVAPLHF. CDR3 sequence (DNA): TGTGCCAGTAGTATAGACAGGGCTGTAGCACCCCTCCACTTT.

The chain couples TRBV7-3 to TRBJ2-1; 13 nucleotides line up with TRBD2. V lost 4 bases and J lost 15; bases outside the gene matches: 9. The germline V gene encodes CDR1 SGHTA and CDR2 FQGTGA. The CDR3 is 14 amino acids. CDR3 nucleotides: TGTGCCAGCAGCTCATATTGGACTAGCGGGAGACGGTTCTTC. Residues: CASSSYWTSGRRFF.

The chain employs TRBV9 and TRBJ1-2; D unclear. Trimming pared 2 bases from V and 4 bases from J, leaving 15 bases between. The CDR3 is 15 residues long. Germline V gene data show CDR1 as SGDLS and CDR2 as YYNGEE. CDR3 nucleotide sequence: TGTGCCAGCAGCGTTGGCCCCGACGGGCGCTATGGCTACACCTTC. Protein sequence: CASSVGPDGRYGYTF.

J is TRBJ2-3 and V is TRBV19, with 7 nucleotides matching TRBD2. The CDR3 is 15 residues long. The germline V gene encodes CDR1 LNHDA and CDR2 SQIVND (reference sequence). The trim removed 4 bases at V and 3 bases at J, leaving 7 bases unmatched. The CDR3 loop is CASSTSWGGTDTQYF. CDR3 DNA sequence: TGTGCCAGTAGTACCTCATGGGGGGGTACAGATACGCAGTATTTT. Drawing the rest from reference TRBV19 and TRBJ2-3, the complete variable domain is DGGITQSPKYLFRKEGQNVTLSCEQNLNHDAMYWYRQDPGQGLRLIYYSQIVNDFQKGDIAEGYSVSREKKESFPLTVTSAQKNPTAFYLCASSTSWGGTDTQYFGPGTRLTVL.

This clone occurred once. A much bigger clone sits one base away, suggesting this may be a read error. This chain uses TRBV9 with TRBJ2-3; D possibly matches TRBD1 or TRBD2 (5 bases each). The germline CDR1 and CDR2 sequences are SGDLS and YYNGEE. The CDR3 sequence is 12 residues long. V lost 9 bases, J lost 6 bases, and 14 bases lay in between. The CDR3 DNA follows: TGTGCCAACAGTGGGACCAACGATACGCAGTATTTT. This encodes CANSGTNDTQYF.

The chain recombines TRBV2 with TRBJ2-3, with 10 bases that match TRBD1. Germline lookup yields CDR1 SNHLY and CDR2 FYNNEI. The V segment lost 7 bases and the J segment 0 bases; nucleotides outside the gene matches: 4. The CDR3 is 15 residues long. The CDR3 sequence: CASTDRGRSTDTQYF. The DNA of the CDR3 is TGTGCCAGCACCGACAGGGGGCGAAGCACAGATACGCAGTATTTT.

This rearrangement joins TRBV30 to TRBJ2-7; D possibly corresponds to TRBD1 (6 bases). The CDR3 length is 12 residues. Germline V gives CDR1 GTSNPN, CDR2 SVGIG (reference sequence). V was shortened by 7 bases and J by 2 bases, with 12 bases between the two germline ends. The CDR3 DNA sequence: TGTGCCTCTCTCCGGGACACCTACGAGCAGTACTTC. This codes for CASLRDTYEQYF. The whole variable domain, filled in from reference TRBV30 and TRBJ2-7, reads SQTIHQWPATLVQPVGSPLSLECTVEGTSNPNLYWYRQAAGRGLQLLFYSVGIGQISSEVPQNLSASRPQDRQFILSSKKLLLSDSGFYLCASLRDTYEQYFGPGTRLTVT.

The count of this clone is one. The CDR3 is CASSLVGQRNTGELFF. DNA for the CDR3: TGCGCCAGCAGCTTGGTAGGACAGAGGAACACCGGGGAGCTGTTTTTT. This chain connects TRBV5-1 to TRBJ2-2, with D tentatively TRBD1 (6 bases). The germline V gene encodes CDR1 SGHRS and CDR2 YFSETQ. V was shortened by 0 bases and J by 1 base, with 10 bases between the two germline ends. There are 16 residues in the CDR3.